The present entry profiles one T cell receptor beta chain with its context. This clone was counted between two and nine times. Its antigen specificity is not known. No much larger clone is present one base from it, and per-base qualities are unavailable. The sample's treatment or condition label is to be understood as: roughly 18 received Ad26.COV2.S at low or high dose, single or two shots; about five received placebo; per-sample allocation not given. For vaccine and placebo recipients, repertoires were sequenced using samples collected on day 63 after the first injection. In Cohort 1b, 25 or so adults aged 18-55 years were enrolled at a single site in Boston, USA, between 29 July and 7 August 2020. Ad26.COV2.S was a replication-incompetent adenovirus type 26 vector that expressed a prefusion-stabilized SARS-CoV-2 spike protein derived from the original Wuhan strain. This record comes from a study of Ad26.COV2.S vaccination and SARS-CoV-2 variants (dated by TCRdb to 2020 to 2023). The study in broad terms: Donors in the vaccine arm were drawn from COV1001, a phase I-IIa trial of Ad26.COV2.S in healthy adults that was multicentre, randomized, double-blind and placebo-controlled. Ad26.COV2.S was given intramuscularly at 5x10^10 or 1x10^11 viral particles, as a single shot or as two shots 56 days apart. Sequencing of the TCRbeta repertoire served to evaluate the specificity and breadth of SARS-CoV-2-reactive T cell receptors following Ad26.COV2.S vaccination. Trial participants were randomized into five groups of five: low-dose or high-dose Ad26.COV2.S given once or twice, or placebo on both occasions. Investigators remained blinded to trial group allocation during experiments and outcome assessment. The TCR-sequenced set comprised about 32 samples: around 20 Ad26.COV2.S vaccine recipients, 5 placebo recipients and 8 SARS-CoV-2 convalescent individuals. General study outcomes and caveats: Compared with placebo recipients, Ad26.COV2.S recipients showed higher spike-specific TCR breadth (P = 0.0014). The study was not powered for comparison of responses between vaccine doses or regimens. After vaccination, spike-specific CD8+ and CD4+ T cell responses were reported to show substantial breadth. Vaccine and placebo recipients had similar non-spike TCR breadth, a finding consistent with the vaccine containing only spike. The authors noted that total T cell responses may have been underestimated by the TCR breadth and depth analyses.

The immunoSEQ Assay was the method used to sequence TCRbeta CDR3 regions. After extraction, genomic DNA underwent amplification by bias-controlled multiplex PCR, followed by high-throughput sequencing. The paper's processing steps were these. To quantify the absolute abundance of each unique TCRbeta CDR3 region, sequences were collapsed and filtered. T cell fraction was estimated by normalizing TCRbeta template counts to usable DNA, which was measured by amplifying reference genes present in all nucleated cells. Repertoire TCRs were annotated as SARS-CoV-2-specific by exact matching of V gene, CDR3 amino acid sequence and J gene to a known reactive TCR set. MIRA supplied the reference SARS-CoV-2 TCR set, which was filtered for enrichment in COVID-19-positive ImmuneCODE repertoires so that public or cross-reactive TCRs were removed. Based on the MIRA antigens, annotated TCRs were further analysed at the level of specific ORF or position within ORF. Breadth was defined as annotated unique rearrangements over total unique productive rearrangements; depth was the summed frequency of those rearrangements. Two-sided Wilcoxon rank-sum tests were applied when comparing TCR breadth between groups. Not all clones reach the TCRdb copy of this immuneACCESS table, which keeps in-frame sequences only. Checked studies attribute under half of the gap to unresolved V genes and leave the rest unexplained. V and J calls and clone size are as listed in that table; D and trimming were resolved from the DNA. The sample data list around 300,000 clones, and approximately 86% of these were observed just once. The ten largest clones capture around 11% of the sample.

The CDR1 and CDR2 encoded by the germline V gene are SGDLS and YYNGEE. V drops 3 bases and J drops 0 bases, leaving 7 bases in between. The CDR3 starts with the cysteine, ends with the phenylalanine, and has 14 residues. Only the CDR3 DNA is retained, 42 bases long and in frame from the first base. Sequences were derived from peripheral blood, sampled in a trial of Ad26.COV2.S vaccine versus placebo. The chain is assembled from TRBV9 and TRBJ1-3, with the D gene not confidently named. This sequence was found in a person aged 18-60 years who received the Ad26.COV2.S COVID-19 vaccine or a placebo. The CDR3 amino acid sequence is: CASSEGNSGNTIYF. The sequence in DNA is TGTGCCAGCAGCGAGGGAAACTCTGGAAACACCATATATTTT.